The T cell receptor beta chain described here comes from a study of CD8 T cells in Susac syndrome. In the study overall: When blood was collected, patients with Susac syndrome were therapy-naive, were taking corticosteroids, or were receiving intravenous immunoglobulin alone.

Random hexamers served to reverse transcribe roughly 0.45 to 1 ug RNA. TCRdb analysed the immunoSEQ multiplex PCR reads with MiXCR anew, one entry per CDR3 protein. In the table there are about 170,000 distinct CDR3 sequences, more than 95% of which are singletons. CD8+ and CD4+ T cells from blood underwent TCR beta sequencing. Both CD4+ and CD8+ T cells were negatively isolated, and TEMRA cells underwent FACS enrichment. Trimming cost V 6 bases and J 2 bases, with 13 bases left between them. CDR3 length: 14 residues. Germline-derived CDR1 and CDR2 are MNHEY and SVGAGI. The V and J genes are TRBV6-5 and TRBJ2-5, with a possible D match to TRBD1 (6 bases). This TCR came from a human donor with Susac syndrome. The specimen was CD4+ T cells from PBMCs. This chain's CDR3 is CASSRNRDQETQYF. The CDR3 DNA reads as TGTGCCAGCAGCCGCAACAGGGATCAAGAGACCCAGTACTTC.